This TCR beta chain was obtained from a study of sequential checkpoint blockade in melanoma. Study information: Both treatment sequences were followed by maintenance nivolumab.

Clones were sequenced by immunoSEQ multiplex PCR, and TCRdb holds only the in-frame ones, with some missing. This table has roughly 29,000 clones, 83% appearing once. Treatment specified: randomized to nivolumab then ipilimumab (arm A) or the reverse (arm B). Sorted cells were live CD3+CD8+, lacking CD19 and CD56, from PBMCs. The germline V gene has CDR1 SEHNR and CDR2 FQNEAQ (reference sequence). The CDR3 has 17 amino acids. Trimming at V came to 1 base and at J to 2 bases, leaving 5 bases not matched to a gene. The sample in question was CD8+ T cells sorted from blood (inferred from file names), obtained from a patient given nivolumab and ipilimumab in sequence. The rearrangement joins TRBV7-9 to TRBJ2-6; 7 nucleotides align to TRBD1. The origin of this receptor is a human donor with melanoma. DNA of the CDR3: TGTGCCAGCAGCTTAGTGGGGCAGGGGGCTGGGGCCAACGTCCTGACTTTC. Its translation is CASSLVGQGAGANVLTF.